This T cell receptor beta chain appears in the sequencing data of a study of blood T cells in healthy people across ages. For the study at large: Capture by template switching was about one barcoded beta molecule per two T cells. Study-wide results and caveats: More naive CD4+ cells and higher diversity marked long-lived donors relative to aged donors.

Researchers isolated at least 7 million PBMCs per sample. There are many counts of this clonotype. Its antigen is not identified. With a J-beta primer mix and a sample-barcoded 5' primer, a second PCR ran about 6 to 11 cycles. Every sample gave at least 3 million paired-end reads containing CDR3. Via MiXCR, TCRdb re-called the 5' RACE reads, giving one row per CDR3 protein. The sample carries roughly 1,700,000 distinct CDR3 sequences, 28% recorded once. Germline-derived CDR1 and CDR2 are SNHLY and FYNNEI. The CDR3 covers 14 residues. The trim removed 6 bases at V and 7 bases at J, leaving 2 bases unmatched.

The sequence came from a woman in her twenties or thirties in good health. V is TRBV2 and J is TRBJ2-1; 14 bases align to TRBD2. The sequenced sample consisted of blood. The CDR3: CASRRLAGGNEQFF. The CDR3 DNA reads as TGTGCCAGCAGGAGACTAGCGGGGGGGAATGAGCAGTTCTTC.